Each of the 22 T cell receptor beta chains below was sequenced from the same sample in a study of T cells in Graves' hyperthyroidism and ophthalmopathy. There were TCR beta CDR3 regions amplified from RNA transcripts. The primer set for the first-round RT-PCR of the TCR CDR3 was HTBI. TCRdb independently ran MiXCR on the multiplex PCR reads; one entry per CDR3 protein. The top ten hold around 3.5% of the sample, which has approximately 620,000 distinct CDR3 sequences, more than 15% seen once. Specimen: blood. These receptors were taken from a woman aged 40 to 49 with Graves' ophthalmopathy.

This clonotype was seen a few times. The CDR3 sequence: CASSQGGQEYEQYF. For the CDR3, the DNA is TGTGCCAGCAGCCAAGGAGGACAGGAGTACGAGCAGTACTTC. This chain uses TRBV14 with TRBJ2-7; 7 bases fit TRBD1. CDR1 is SGHDN, CDR2 FVKESK, per germline. Trimming cost V 1 base and J 4 bases; bases outside gene matches: 4. CDR3 length equals 14 residues.

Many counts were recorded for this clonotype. CDR3 in amino acids: CASLPGGRAVSYEQYF. The CDR3 nucleotides are TGTGCCAGTCTGCCAGGAGGCAGGGCGGTATCCTACGAGCAGTACTTC. This chain connects TRBV28 to TRBJ2-7, with D tentatively TRBD1 or TRBD2 (5 bases each). Trimming cost V 9 bases and J 1 base, with 22 bases left between them. Germline loops: CDR1 MDHEN, CDR2 SYDVKM. The CDR3 has 16 residues.

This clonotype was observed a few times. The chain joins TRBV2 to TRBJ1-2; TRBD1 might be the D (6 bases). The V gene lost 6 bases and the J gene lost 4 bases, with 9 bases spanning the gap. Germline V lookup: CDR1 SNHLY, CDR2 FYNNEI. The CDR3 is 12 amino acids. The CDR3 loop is CASRRGTYGYTF. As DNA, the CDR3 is TGTGCCAGCAGGAGGGGGACCTATGGCTACACCTTC.

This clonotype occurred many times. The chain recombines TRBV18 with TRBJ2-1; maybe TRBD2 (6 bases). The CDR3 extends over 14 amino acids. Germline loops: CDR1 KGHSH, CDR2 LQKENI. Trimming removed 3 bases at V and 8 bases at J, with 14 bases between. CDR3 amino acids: CASSPDSGGHEQFF. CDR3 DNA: TGTGCCAGCTCACCTGACTCCGGAGGGCATGAGCAGTTCTTC.

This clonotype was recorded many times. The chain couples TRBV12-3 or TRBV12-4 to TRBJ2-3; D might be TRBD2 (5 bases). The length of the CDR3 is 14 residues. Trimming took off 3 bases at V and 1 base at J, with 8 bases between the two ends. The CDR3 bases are TGTGCCAGCAGTTTTTTCGGGGGCACAGATACGCAGTATTTT. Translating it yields CASSFFGGTDTQYF.

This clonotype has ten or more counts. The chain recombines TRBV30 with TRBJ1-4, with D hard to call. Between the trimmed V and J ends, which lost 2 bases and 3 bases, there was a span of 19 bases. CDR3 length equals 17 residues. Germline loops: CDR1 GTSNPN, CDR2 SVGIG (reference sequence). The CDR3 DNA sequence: TGTGCCTGGAGTACCCTCCCGGGGTTACGGCCTAATGAAAAACTGTTTTTT. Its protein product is CAWSTLPGLRPNEKLFF.

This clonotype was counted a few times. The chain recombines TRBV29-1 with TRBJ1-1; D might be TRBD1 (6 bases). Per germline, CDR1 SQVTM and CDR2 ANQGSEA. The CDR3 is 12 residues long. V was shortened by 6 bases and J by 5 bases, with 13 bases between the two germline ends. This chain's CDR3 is CSVERGETEAFF. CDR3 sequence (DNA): TGCAGCGTCGAGAGGGGGGAGACTGAAGCTTTCTTT.

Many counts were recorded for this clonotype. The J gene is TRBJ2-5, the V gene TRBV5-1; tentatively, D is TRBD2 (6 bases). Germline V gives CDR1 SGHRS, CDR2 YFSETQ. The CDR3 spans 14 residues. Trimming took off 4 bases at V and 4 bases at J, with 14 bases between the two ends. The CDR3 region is CASSTGTGGETQYF. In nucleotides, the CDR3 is TGCGCCAGCAGCACCGGGACTGGGGGAGAGACCCAGTACTTC. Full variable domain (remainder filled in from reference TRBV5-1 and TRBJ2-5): KAGVTQTPRYLIKTRGQQVTLSCSPISGHRSVSWYQQTPGQGLQFLFEYFSETQRNKGNFPGRFSGRQFSNSRSEMNVSTLELGDSALYLCASSTGTGGETQYFGPGTRLLVL.

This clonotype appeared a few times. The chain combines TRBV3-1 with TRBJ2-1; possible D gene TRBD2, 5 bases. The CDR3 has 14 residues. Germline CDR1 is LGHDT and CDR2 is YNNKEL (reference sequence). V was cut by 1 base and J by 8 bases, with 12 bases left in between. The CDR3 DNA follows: TGTGCCAGCAGCCAAGTAACGGGAAGCGATGAGCAGTTCTTC. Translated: CASSQVTGSDEQFF.

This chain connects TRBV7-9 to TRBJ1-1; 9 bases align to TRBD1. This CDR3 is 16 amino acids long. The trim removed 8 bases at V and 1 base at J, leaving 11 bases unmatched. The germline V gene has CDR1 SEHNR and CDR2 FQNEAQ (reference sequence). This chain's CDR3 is CASQSGQGGGNTEAFF. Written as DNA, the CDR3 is TGTGCCAGCCAGTCGGGACAGGGAGGCGGGAACACTGAAGCTTTCTTT.

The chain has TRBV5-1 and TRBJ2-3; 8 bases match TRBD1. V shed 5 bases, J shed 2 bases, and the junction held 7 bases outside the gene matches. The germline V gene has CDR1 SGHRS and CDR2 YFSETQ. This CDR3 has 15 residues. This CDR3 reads CASRSGQGPTDTQYF. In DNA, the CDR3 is TGCGCCAGCAGATCCGGACAGGGCCCCACAGATACGCAGTATTTT.

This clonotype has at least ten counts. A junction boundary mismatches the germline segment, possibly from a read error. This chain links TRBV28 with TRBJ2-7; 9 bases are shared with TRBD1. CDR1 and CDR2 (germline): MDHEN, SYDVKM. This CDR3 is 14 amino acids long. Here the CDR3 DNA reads TGCGCCAGCAGCCGGGGACAGGGAGGGTACGAGCAGTACTTC. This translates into CASSRGQGGYEQYF.

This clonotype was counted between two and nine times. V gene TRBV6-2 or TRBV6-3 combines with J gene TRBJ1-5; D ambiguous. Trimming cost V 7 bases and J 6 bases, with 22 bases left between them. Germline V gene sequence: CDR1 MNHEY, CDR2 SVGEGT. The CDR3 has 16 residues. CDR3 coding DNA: TGTGCCAGCACAGACCCCGGGTTTCGGGATAGTCAGCCCCAGCATTTT. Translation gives CASTDPGFRDSQPQHF.

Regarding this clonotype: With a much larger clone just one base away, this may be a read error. CDR3 region: CASSYGGGGTQYF. CDR3 nucleotides: TGTGCCAGCAGTTACGGTGGTGGAGGTACGCAGTATTTT. The V and J genes are TRBV6-5 and TRBJ2-3; perhaps TRBD2 as D (5 bases). CDR1 and CDR2 from the germline V gene are MNHEY and SVGAGI. The CDR3 runs 13 residues. The V gene lost 2 bases and the J gene lost 8 bases, with 11 bases spanning the gap.

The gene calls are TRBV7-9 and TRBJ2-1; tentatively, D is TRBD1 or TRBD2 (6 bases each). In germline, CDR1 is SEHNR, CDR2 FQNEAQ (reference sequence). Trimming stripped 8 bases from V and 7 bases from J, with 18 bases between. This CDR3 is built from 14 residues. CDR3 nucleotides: TGTGCCAGCGCGGGGACATATGGGCTAAATGAGCAGTTCTTC. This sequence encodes CASAGTYGLNEQFF.

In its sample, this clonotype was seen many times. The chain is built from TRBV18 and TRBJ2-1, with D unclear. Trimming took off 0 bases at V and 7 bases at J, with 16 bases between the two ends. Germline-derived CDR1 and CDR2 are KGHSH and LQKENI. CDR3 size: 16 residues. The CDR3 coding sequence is TGTGCCAGCTCACCACCGTCACCCAACCCCAATAATGAGCAGTTCTTC. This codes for CASSPPSPNPNNEQFF.

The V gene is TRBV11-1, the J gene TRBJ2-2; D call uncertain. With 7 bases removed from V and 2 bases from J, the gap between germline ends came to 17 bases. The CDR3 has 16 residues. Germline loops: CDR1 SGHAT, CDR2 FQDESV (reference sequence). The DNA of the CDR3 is TGTGCCAGCACCCCACTCCCTGTCGGAAACACCGGGGAGCTGTTTTTT. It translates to CASTPLPVGNTGELFF.

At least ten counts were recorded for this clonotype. CDR3: CAWSPYNNEQFF. In DNA form, the CDR3 reads TGTGCCTGGAGCCCGTATAACAATGAGCAGTTCTTC. This rearrangement joins TRBV30 to TRBJ2-1, with unresolved D. Germline CDR1 reads GTSNPN; CDR2 reads SVGIG (reference sequence). Trimming stripped 3 bases from V and 5 bases from J, with 8 bases between. The length of the CDR3 is 12 residues.

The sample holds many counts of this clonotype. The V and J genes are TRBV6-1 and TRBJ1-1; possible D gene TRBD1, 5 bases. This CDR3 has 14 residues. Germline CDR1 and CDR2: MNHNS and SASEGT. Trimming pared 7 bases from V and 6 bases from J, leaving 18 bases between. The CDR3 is CASIVDLGEAEAFF. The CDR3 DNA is TGTGCCAGCATCGTGGATCTGGGGGAGGCTGAAGCTTTCTTT.

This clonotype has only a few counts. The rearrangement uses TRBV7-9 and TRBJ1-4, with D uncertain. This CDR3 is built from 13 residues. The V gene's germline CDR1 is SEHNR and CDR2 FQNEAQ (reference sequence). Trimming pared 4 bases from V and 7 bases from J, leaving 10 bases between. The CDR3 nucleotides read TGTGCCAGCAGCTCAGTAGGCGGTGAAAAACTGTTTTTT. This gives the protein CASSSVGGEKLFF.

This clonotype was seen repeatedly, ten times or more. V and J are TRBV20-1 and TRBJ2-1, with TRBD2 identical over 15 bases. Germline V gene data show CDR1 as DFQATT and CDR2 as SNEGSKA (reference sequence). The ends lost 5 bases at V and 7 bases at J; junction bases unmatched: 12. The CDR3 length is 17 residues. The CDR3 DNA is TGCAGTGCTGAGGCGGGGACTAGCGGGAGGATAGCAAATGAGCAGTTCTTC. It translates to CSAEAGTSGRIANEQFF.

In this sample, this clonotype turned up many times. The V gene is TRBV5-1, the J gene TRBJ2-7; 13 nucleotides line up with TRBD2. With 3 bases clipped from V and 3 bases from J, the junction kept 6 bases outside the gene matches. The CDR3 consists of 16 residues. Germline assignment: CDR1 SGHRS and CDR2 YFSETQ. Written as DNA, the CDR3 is TGCGCCAGCAGCTGGGGGACTAGCGGGAACAACTACGAGCAGTACTTC. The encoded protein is CASSWGTSGNNYEQYF.